Listed below are T cell receptor beta chains from one sample, sequenced in a study of blood T cell repertoires in COVID-19. The repertoire was sequenced with immunoSEQ multiplex PCR; TCRdb's copy has only in-frame clones and lacks some. The sample lists roughly 70,000 clones; less than 95% were seen once. Material: peripheral blood. Receptors were obtained from a man between 50 and 59 years old with COVID-19, enrolled during active disease. CDR3s include the opening cysteine and the closing phenylalanine or tryptophan. A D gene is named only where the DNA matches it firmly. Some rows have no size entry. The others give once, few or many, or a class for an expanded clone.

d_call clone_size j_call v_call cdr3_nt cdr3_aa
TRBD2 - TRBJ2-2 TRBV19 TGTGCCAGTAGTATCAGCGGGAGGGCGGCCTCAGGGGAGCTGTTTTTT CASSISGRAASGELFF
- - TRBJ2-2 TRBV6-1 TGTGCCAGCAGTGACAGGGGAGGGACCGGGGAGCTGTTTTTT CASSDRGGTGELFF
TRBD2 - TRBJ2-1 TRBV3-1/TRBV3-2 TGTGCCAGCAGCCAAGCAGTTCGGGCTAGCGGGAGACACAATGAGCAGTTCTTC CASSQAVRASGRHNEQFF
TRBD2 - TRBJ2-1 TRBV5-6 TGTGCCAGCGCCGGGGGACGGGGGGATGAGCAGTTCTTC CASAGGRGDEQFF
TRBD1 - TRBJ1-3 TRBV5-1 TGCGCCAGCAGCTACGACAGGGCCTCTGCTGGAAACACCATATATTTT CASSYDRASAGNTIYF
TRBD1 - TRBJ2-7 TRBV6-5 TGTGCCAGCAGTATGGTTCCGGGACAGGGTTACGAGCAGTACTTC CASSMVPGQGYEQYF
TRBD1 - TRBJ1-4 TRBV19 TGTGCCAGTAAGGACAGGGGTACAGATGAAAAACTGTTTTTT CASKDRGTDEKLFF
TRBD1 once TRBJ2-1 TRBV9 TGTGCCAGCAGCTCCTCCTCCCAGGGGACAGTTTACAATGAGCAGTTCTTC CASSSSSQGTVYNEQFF
TRBD2 - TRBJ2-3 TRBV7-3 TGTGCCAGCAGCCCCCTCGGGGGGGCTGGCACAGATACGCAGTATTTT CASSPLGGAGTDTQYF
TRBD2 - TRBJ2-7 TRBV7-2 TGTGCCAGCAGCTTAGCAGGGACTAACTCCTACGAGCAGTACTTC CASSLAGTNSYEQYF
TRBD2 - TRBJ2-1 TRBV7-2 TGTGCCAGCAGCCCCCCTAGCGGGAGCATGGGCTACAATGAGCAGTTCTTC CASSPPSGSMGYNEQFF
TRBD1 - TRBJ1-4 TRBV27 TGTGCCAGCAGTTTATTTGGGAGAGGGGGCGATGAAAAACTGTTTTTT CASSLFGRGGDEKLFF
TRBD1 once TRBJ1-1 TRBV11-2 TGTGCCAGCAGCCGGAGGCCAGGGGGGTCGAACACTGAAGCTTTCTTT CASSRRPGGSNTEAFF
TRBD1 - TRBJ2-3 TRBV2 TGTGCCAGCCGTCCGGGACAGCTTTCAGATACGCAGTATTTT CASRPGQLSDTQYF
TRBD1 - TRBJ1-5 TRBV29-1 TGCTCTCGATCGGGACAGGATCGTATTAGGGGTCAGCCCCAGCATTTT CSRSGQDRIRGQPQHF
TRBD2 once TRBJ2-3 TRBV5-1 TGCGCCAGCAGCCGAGGCGGGGGATCTAGCACAGATACGCAGTATTTT CASSRGGGSSTDTQYF
TRBD1 - TRBJ2-7 TRBV28 TGTGCCAGCACCCCAGGCGGCAGGGGGCGCGGGGCCTACTACGAGCAGTACTTC CASTPGGRGRGAYYEQYF
TRBD1 - TRBJ1-2 TRBV19 TGTGCCAGTAGGAAAGACAGGGTTGGTGGCTACACCTTC CASRKDRVGGYTF
- - TRBJ2-1 TRBV6-4 TGTGCCAGCAGAGCTAGCGCCAGCTCCTACAATGAGCAGTTCTTC CASRASASSYNEQFF
TRBD2 - TRBJ2-1 TRBV18 TGTGCCAGCTCACCTACTAGCGGGAGCAATGAGCAGTTCTTC CASSPTSGSNEQFF
- - TRBJ1-4 TRBV6-5 TGTGCCAGCAGTTTCCTAGGTGAAAAACTGTTTTTT CASSFLGEKLFF
TRBD1 - TRBJ2-7 TRBV13 TGTGCCAGCAGCCATGAAAAGGGGGCGAGGGAATACGAGCAGTACTTC CASSHEKGAREYEQYF
TRBD1 - TRBJ1-1 TRBV19 TGTGCCAGTAAGAAACCGACAGGGGGACGATTAAGCGGCACTGAAGCTTTCTTT CASKKPTGGRLSGTEAFF
TRBD1 - TRBJ2-5 TRBV5-1 TGCGCCAGCAGGGAAACAGGGGGCCAAGAGACCCAGTACTTC CASRETGGQETQYF
- - TRBJ2-1 TRBV4-3 TGCGCCAGCAGCCAAGACCGTTTAGTGCGCCCCTCCTACAATGAGCAGTTCTTC CASSQDRLVRPSYNEQFF
- - TRBJ1-6 TRBV6-5 TGTGCCAGCAGTCTAGGGGGATTTAGTTCACCCCTCCACTTT CASSLGGFSSPLHF
- - TRBJ2-5 TRBV5-1 TGCGCCAGCAGCTTGGGATGGGGCGCGGAGACCCAGTACTTC CASSLGWGAETQYF
TRBD1 - TRBJ1-5 TRBV4-1 TGCGCCAGCAGCCAATCCTCGACAGGGGGATACCAGCCCCAGCATTTT CASSQSSTGGYQPQHF
TRBD1 - TRBJ1-5 TRBV4-1 TGCGCCAGCAGCCCCCGGCAGGGGGTGAGCAATCAGCCCCAGCATTTT CASSPRQGVSNQPQHF
TRBD2 - TRBJ2-4 TRBV7-9 TGTGCCAGCAACGAAGGGACTAGCGTTGAAAACATTCAGTACTTC CASNEGTSVENIQYF
- - TRBJ1-1 TRBV11-2 TGTGCCAGCAGCTTCGGCGCAGGGATGAACACTGAAGCTTTCTTT CASSFGAGMNTEAFF
TRBD2 - TRBJ2-1 TRBV11-2 TGTGCCAGCAGCTTAAGTAGCGGGAGGAGGGATGAGCAGTTCTTC CASSLSSGRRDEQFF
TRBD1 - TRBJ2-4 TRBV20-1 TGCAGTGTTCTCAGACAGGGCATTCAGTACTTC CSVLRQGIQYF
TRBD1 - TRBJ1-2 TRBV7-2 TGTGCCAGCAGCCAGACAGGGGACCGTGGCTACACCTTC CASSQTGDRGYTF
- - TRBJ2-3 TRBV20-1 TGCAGTGCTAGGGGCCCGGGGGAGTATTTT CSARGPGEYF
TRBD2 - TRBJ2-2 TRBV3-1/TRBV3-2 TGTGCCAGCAGCCAAGATTGGGGACTAGCGACAACCGGGGAGCTGTTTTTT CASSQDWGLATTGELFF
TRBD2 - TRBJ2-1 TRBV6-2/TRBV6-3 TGTGCCAGCAGTCAGAGGCGGGAGGTGCCCCAGTTCTTC CASSQRREVPQFF
- - TRBJ1-1 TRBV5-1 TGCGCCAGCAGCTTCGGACTCGACACTGAAGCTTTCTTT CASSFGLDTEAFF
- - TRBJ2-5 TRBV20-1 TGCAGTGCGGTTGAGGTGACCCAGTACTTC CSAVEVTQYF
TRBD1 - TRBJ1-2 TRBV6-5 TGTGCCAGCAGCCCGGGACAGGGCTATTATGGCTACACCTTC CASSPGQGYYGYTF
- - TRBJ2-2 TRBV3-1/TRBV3-2 TGTGCCAGCAGCCAAGCGACAGGAGGGAACACCGGGGAGCTGTTTTTT CASSQATGGNTGELFF
TRBD2 - TRBJ2-5 TRBV7-8 TGTGCCAGCAGCTTAGCGCGGGTTAGGGGCGGGAGGGCCCAAGAGACCCAGTACTTC CASSLARVRGGRAQETQYF
TRBD2 - TRBJ2-3 TRBV3-1/TRBV3-2 TGTGCCAGCAGTCCCGGGACTACGAACACAGATACGCAGTATTTT CASSPGTTNTDTQYF
TRBD1 - TRBJ1-4 TRBV30 TGTGCCTCCACAGGGGCGCAGTATGAAAAACTGTTTTTT CASTGAQYEKLFF
- - TRBJ2-5 TRBV27 TGTGCCAGCAGTTCCGGGACTCAACAAGAGACCCAGTACTTC CASSSGTQQETQYF
TRBD1 - TRBJ1-2 TRBV7-9 TGTGCCAGCAGCAAACCCGGGACAGAAAACTATGGCTACACCTTC CASSKPGTENYGYTF
- - TRBJ2-7 TRBV4-2 TGTGCCAGCACTTTTTTAGGACGTGCGGGCGAGCAGTACTTC CASTFLGRAGEQYF
TRBD1 - TRBJ2-7 TRBV5-1 TGCGCCAGCAGCACCCACGCCGACAGGGGGTCCTACGAGCAGTACTTC CASSTHADRGSYEQYF